This T cell receptor (beta chain) was identified during a study of spatial heterogeneity in lung cancer. Across the study: Every unique TCR and UMI combination, on average, appeared more than ten times in raw reads.

Every molecule of TCR cDNA had its own unique molecular identifier. MiXCR was run by TCRdb on the 5' RACE reads, yielding one entry per CDR3 protein. This table holds 20,000 to 25,000 distinct CDR3 sequences, approximately 4.2% found once. This clonotype was seen at least ten times. The CDR3 has 14 residues. Trimming stripped 3 bases from V and 5 bases from J, with 14 bases between. Per the germline V gene, CDR1 is SGHNT and CDR2 is YYREEE (reference sequence). Described time point: sample taken at primary tumor resection. Samples came from some 71 TRACERx patients with untreated early-stage lung cancer. Unsorted samples of tumor, nontumor lung or frozen PBMC had their whole RNA sequenced.

The V gene is TRBV5-4, the J gene TRBJ2-5; possibly TRBD1 for D (6 bases). The receptor comes from a male donor with early-stage non-small cell lung cancer. This specimen consisted of PBMCs, obtained at surgery. DNA of the CDR3: TGTGCCAGCAGCTCCGGGACATTTATGGAGACCCAGTACTTC. It encodes CASSSGTFMETQYF.